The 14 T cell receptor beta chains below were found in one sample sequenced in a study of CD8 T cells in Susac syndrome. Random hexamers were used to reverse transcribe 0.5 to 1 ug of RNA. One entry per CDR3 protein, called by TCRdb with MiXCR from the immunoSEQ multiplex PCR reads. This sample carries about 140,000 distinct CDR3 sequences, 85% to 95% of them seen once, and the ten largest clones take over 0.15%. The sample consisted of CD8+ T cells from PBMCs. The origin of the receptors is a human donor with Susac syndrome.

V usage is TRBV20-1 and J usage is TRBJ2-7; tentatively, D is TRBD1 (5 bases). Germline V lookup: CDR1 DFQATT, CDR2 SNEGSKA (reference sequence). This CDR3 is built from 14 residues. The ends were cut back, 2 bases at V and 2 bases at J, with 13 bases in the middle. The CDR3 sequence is CSARRLDTPYEQYF. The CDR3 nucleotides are TGCAGTGCTAGAAGGCTGGACACCCCCTACGAGCAGTACTTC.

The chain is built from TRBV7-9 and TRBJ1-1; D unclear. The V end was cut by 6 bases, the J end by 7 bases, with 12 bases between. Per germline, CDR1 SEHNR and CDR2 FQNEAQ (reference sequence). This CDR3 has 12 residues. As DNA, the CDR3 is TGTGCCAGCAGACTAGGGAGCTTTGAAGCTTTCTTT. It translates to CASRLGSFEAFF. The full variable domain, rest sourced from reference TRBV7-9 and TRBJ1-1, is DTGVSQNPRHKITKRGQNVTFRCDPISEHNRLYWYRQTLGQGPEFLTYFQNEAQLEKSRLLSDRFSAERPKGSFSTLEIQRTEQGDSAMYLCASRLGSFEAFFGQGTRLTVV.

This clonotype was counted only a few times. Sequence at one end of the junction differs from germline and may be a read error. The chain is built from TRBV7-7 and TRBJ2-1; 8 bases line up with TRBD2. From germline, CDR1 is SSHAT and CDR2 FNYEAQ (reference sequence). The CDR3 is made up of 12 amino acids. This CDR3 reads CASSRGGNEQFF. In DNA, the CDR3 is TGTGCTAGCAGCCGGGGGGGCAATGAGCAGTTCTTC. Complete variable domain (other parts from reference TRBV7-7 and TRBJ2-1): GAGVSQSPRYKVTKRGQDVTLRCDPISSHATLYWYQQALGQGPEFLTYFNYEAQPDKSGLPSDRFSAERPEGSISTLTIQRTEQRDSAMYRCASSRGGNEQFFGPGTRLTVL.

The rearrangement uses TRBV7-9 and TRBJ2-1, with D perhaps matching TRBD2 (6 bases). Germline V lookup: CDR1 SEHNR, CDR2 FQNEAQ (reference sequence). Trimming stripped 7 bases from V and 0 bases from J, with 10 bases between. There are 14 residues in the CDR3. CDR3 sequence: CASNRAGSYNEQFF. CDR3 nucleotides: TGTGCCAGCAACAGAGCGGGCTCCTACAATGAGCAGTTCTTC.

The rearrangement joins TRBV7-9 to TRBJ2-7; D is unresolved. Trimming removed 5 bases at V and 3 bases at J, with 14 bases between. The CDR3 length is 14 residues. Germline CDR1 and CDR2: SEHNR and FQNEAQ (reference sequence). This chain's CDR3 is CASSLGPGDYEQYF. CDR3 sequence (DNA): TGTGCCAGCAGCCTAGGGCCAGGCGACTACGAGCAGTACTTC. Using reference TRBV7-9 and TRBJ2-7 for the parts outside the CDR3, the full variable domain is DTGVSQNPRHKITKRGQNVTFRCDPISEHNRLYWYRQTLGQGPEFLTYFQNEAQLEKSRLLSDRFSAERPKGSFSTLEIQRTEQGDSAMYLCASSLGPGDYEQYFGPGTRLTVT.

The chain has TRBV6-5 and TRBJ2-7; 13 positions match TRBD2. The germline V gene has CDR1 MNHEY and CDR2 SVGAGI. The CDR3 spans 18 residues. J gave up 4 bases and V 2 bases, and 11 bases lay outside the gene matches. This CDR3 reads CASSYGTSGTSGSYEQYF. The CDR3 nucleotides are TGTGCCAGCAGTTACGGGACTAGCGGGACCAGTGGCTCGTACGAGCAGTACTTC.

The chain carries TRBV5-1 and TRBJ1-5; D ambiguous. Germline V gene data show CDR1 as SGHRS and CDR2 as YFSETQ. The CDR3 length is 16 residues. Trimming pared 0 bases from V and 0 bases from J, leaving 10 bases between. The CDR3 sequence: CASSLDAEYSNQPQHF. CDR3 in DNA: TGCGCCAGCAGCTTGGACGCAGAGTATAGCAATCAGCCCCAGCATTTT.

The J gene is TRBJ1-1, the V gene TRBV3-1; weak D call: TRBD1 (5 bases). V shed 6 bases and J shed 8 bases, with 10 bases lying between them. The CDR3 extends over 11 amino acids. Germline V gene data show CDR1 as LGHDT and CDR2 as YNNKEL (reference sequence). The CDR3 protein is CASRGTGEAFF. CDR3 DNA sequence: TGTGCCAGCAGGGGGACCGGGGAAGCTTTCTTT. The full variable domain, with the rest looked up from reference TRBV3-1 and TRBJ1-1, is DTAVSQTPKYLVTQMGNDKSIKCEQNLGHDTMYWYKQDSKKFLKIMFSYNNKELIINETVPNRFSPKSPDKAHLNLHINSLELGDSAVYFCASRGTGEAFFGQGTRLTVV.

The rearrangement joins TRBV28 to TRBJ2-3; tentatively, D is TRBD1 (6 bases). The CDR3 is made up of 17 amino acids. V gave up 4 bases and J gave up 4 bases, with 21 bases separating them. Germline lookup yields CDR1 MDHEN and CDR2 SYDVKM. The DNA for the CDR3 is TGTGCCAGCAGTTCCCGACAGGTGAAGGGGAGTTCAGATACGCAGTATTTT. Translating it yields CASSSRQVKGSSDTQYF.

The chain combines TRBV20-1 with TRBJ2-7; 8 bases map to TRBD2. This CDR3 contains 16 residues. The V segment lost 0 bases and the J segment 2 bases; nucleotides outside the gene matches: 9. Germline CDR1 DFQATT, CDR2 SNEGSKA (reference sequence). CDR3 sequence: CSARDREGGRAYEQYF. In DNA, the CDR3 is TGCAGTGCTAGAGATCGGGAGGGAGGGAGGGCCTACGAGCAGTACTTC.

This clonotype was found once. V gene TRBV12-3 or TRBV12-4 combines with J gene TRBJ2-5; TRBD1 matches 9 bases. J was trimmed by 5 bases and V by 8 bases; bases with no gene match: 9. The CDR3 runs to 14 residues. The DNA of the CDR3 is TGTGCCAGCTCCGGGACAGGGCATTCGGAGACCCAGTACTTC. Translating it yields CASSGTGHSETQYF.

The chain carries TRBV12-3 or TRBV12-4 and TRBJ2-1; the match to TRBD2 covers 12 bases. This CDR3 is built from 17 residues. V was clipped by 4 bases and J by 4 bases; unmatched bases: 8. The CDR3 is CASSSPASGREYNEQFF. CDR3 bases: TGTGCCAGCAGTTCTCCCGCTAGCGGGAGGGAGTACAATGAGCAGTTCTTC.

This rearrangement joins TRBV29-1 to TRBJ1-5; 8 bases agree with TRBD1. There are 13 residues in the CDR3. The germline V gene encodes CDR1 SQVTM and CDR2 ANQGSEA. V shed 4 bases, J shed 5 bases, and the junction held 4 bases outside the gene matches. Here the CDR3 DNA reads TGCAGCGTTGGCCAGGGGGCCTATCAGCCCCAGCATTTT. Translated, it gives CSVGQGAYQPQHF.

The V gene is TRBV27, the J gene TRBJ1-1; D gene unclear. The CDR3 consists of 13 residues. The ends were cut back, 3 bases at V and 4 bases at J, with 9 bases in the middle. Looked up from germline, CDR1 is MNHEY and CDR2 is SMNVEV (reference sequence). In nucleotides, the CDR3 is TGTGCCAGCAGTTTCTTGATGTCCACTGAAGCTTTCTTT. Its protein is CASSFLMSTEAFF.